The 22 T cell receptor beta chains presented below share a single source sample, sequenced in a study of T cell changes during pregnancy in multiple sclerosis. Data came from immunoSEQ multiplex PCR; TCRdb stores just in-frame clones and leaves some out. This sample has 60,000 or so clones, with about 91% found just once. The material sequenced was peripheral blood, taken before pregnancy. The receptors stem from a female donor with multiple sclerosis, enrolled in a pregnancy study.

The chain joins TRBV4-1 to TRBJ2-3, with TRBD1 identical over 9 bases. Germline CDR1 is MGHRA and CDR2 is YSYEKL. J was trimmed by 1 base and V by 4 bases; bases with no gene match: 6. The CDR3 runs to 16 residues. The CDR3 DNA follows: TGCGCCAGCAGCCCCCTGGGGGACAGGGGCACAGATACGCAGTATTTT. This codes for CASSPLGDRGTDTQYF.

The rearrangement uses TRBV5-6 and TRBJ1-2; 9 nucleotides align to TRBD1. The trim removed 0 bases at V and 10 bases at J, leaving 10 bases unmatched. There are 15 residues in the CDR3. Germline V lookup: CDR1 SGHDT, CDR2 YYEEEE. CDR3 amino acids: CASSLGGGQGRFYTF. CDR3 in DNA: TGTGCCAGCAGCTTGGGTGGGGGACAGGGCCGATTCTACACCTTC.

The CDR3 reads CASSREGRPQHF. CDR3 nucleotides: TGTGCCAGCAGCCGGGAGGGCCGGCCCCAGCATTTT. The chain recombines TRBV5-5 with TRBJ1-5; D ambiguous. V was clipped by 4 bases and J by 9 bases, with 11 bases between them. Looked up from germline, CDR1 is SGHKS and CDR2 is YYEKEE (reference sequence). The CDR3 sequence is 12 residues long. Drawing the rest from reference TRBV5-5 and TRBJ1-5, the complete variable domain is DAGVTQSPTHLIKTRGQQVTLRCSPISGHKSVSWYQQVLGQGPQFIFQYYEKEERGRGNFPDRFSARQFPNYSSELNVNALLLGDSALYLCASSREGRPQHFGDGTRLSIL.

This clone was detected a few times. V gene TRBV18 combines with J gene TRBJ1-1; D gene ambiguous. V was cut by 4 bases and J by 7 bases, with 13 bases left in between. This CDR3 contains 13 residues. The germline CDR1 and CDR2 sequences are KGHSH and LQKENI. CDR3 nucleotide sequence: TGTGCCAGCTCACTGGGCTCGGCCCTTGAAGCTTTCTTT. This encodes CASSLGSALEAFF.

The gene calls are TRBV18 and TRBJ2-5; 7 positions match TRBD2. Germline V gene lookup returns CDR1 KGHSH and CDR2 LQKENI. The CDR3 contains 15 residues. Trimming took 3 bases from V and 0 from J; bases not matched to a gene: 4. The CDR3 loop is CASSPGGANQETQYF. The CDR3 DNA sequence: TGTGCCAGCTCACCGGGAGGGGCCAACCAAGAGACCCAGTACTTC.

Only one count was recorded for this clone. The chain couples TRBV7-2 to TRBJ1-2; 11 nucleotides align to TRBD1. In germline, CDR1 is SGHTA, CDR2 FQGNSA. The CDR3 runs to 14 residues. Unmatched junction bases numbered 7, after V lost 5 bases and J lost 8 bases. The CDR3 bases are TGTGCCAGCAGCCCCCGGGACAGGGGGTACGGCTACACCTTC. Translation: CASSPRDRGYGYTF.

The rearrangement uses TRBV7-3 and TRBJ1-2, with 12 bases fitting TRBD1. Germline trimming cut 4 bases from V and 6 bases from J; bases unmatched to any gene: 6. Germline assignment: CDR1 SGHTA and CDR2 FQGTGA. This CDR3 has 15 residues. The DNA of the CDR3 is TGTGCCAGCAGCTCGGGGACAGGGGGCGATAATGGCTACACCTTC. Its translation: CASSSGTGGDNGYTF. Full variable domain (outside the CDR3, taken from reference TRBV7-3 and TRBJ1-2): GAGVSQTPSNKVTEKGKYVELRCDPISGHTALYWYRQSLGQGPEFLIYFQGTGAADDSGLPNDRFFAVRPEGSVSTLKIQRTERGDSAVYLCASSSGTGGDNGYTFGSGTRLTVV.

This chain links TRBV6-6 with TRBJ1-1; 8 nucleotides align to TRBD1. CDR1 and CDR2 from the germline V gene are MNHNY and SVGAGI (reference sequence). CDR3 length: 15 residues. V trimming: 6 bases; J trimming: 2 bases; junction bases outside the gene matches: 8. The CDR3 DNA follows: TGTGCCAGCAGACCCAGACAGGGGCGTAACACTGAAGCTTTCTTT. This encodes CASRPRQGRNTEAFF.

The V call is TRBV4-3, the J call TRBJ1-2; D call uncertain. The CDR3 covers 14 residues. Germline V lookup: CDR1 LGHNA, CDR2 YSLEER. V was shortened by 1 base and J by 4 bases, with 10 bases between the two germline ends. The CDR3 DNA is TGCGCCAGCAGCCAAGGCAGGTTCGGCTATGGCTACACCTTC. As protein: CASSQGRFGYGYTF.

The chain couples TRBV4-3 to TRBJ2-1, with a weak D call TRBD1 (6 bases). The ends were cut back, 0 bases at V and 5 bases at J, with 11 bases in the middle. This CDR3 spans 15 amino acids. CDR1 is LGHNA, CDR2 YSLEER, per germline. CDR3 nucleotide sequence: TGCGCCAGCAGCCAAGATCCGGGACAACACAATGAGCAGTTCTTC. Residues: CASSQDPGQHNEQFF.

This clone was counted a single time. The V call is TRBV29-1, the J call TRBJ2-5; 7 positions agree with TRBD1. V was clipped by 2 bases and J by 3 bases; unmatched bases: 6. The germline gives CDR1 SQVTM, CDR2 ANQGSEA. There are 14 residues in the CDR3. CDR3 DNA sequence: TGCAGCGTTGAATTGGGACAGTTCAAAGAGACCCAGTACTTC. Protein product: CSVELGQFKETQYF. The full variable domain, with the rest looked up from reference TRBV29-1 and TRBJ2-5, is SAVISQKPSRDICQRGTSLTIQCQVDSQVTMMFWYRQQPGQSLTLIATANQGSEATYESGFVIDKFPISRPNLTFSTLTVSNMSPEDSSIYLCSVELGQFKETQYFGPGTRLLVL.

The rearrangement joins TRBV7-9 to TRBJ1-4; D perhaps matches TRBD1 (5 bases). CDR3 length: 14 amino acids. V gave up 3 bases and J gave up 7 bases, with 12 bases separating them. CDR1 and CDR2 from the germline V gene are SEHNR and FQNEAQ (reference sequence). The CDR3 DNA reads as TGTGCCAGCAGCTTGGGGGGTAGTGTTGAAAAACTGTTTTTT. Translating it yields CASSLGGSVEKLFF. Drawing the rest from reference TRBV7-9 and TRBJ1-4, the complete variable domain is DTGVSQNPRHKITKRGQNVTFRCDPISEHNRLYWYRQTLGQGPEFLTYFQNEAQLEKSRLLSDRFSAERPKGSFSTLEIQRTEQGDSAMYLCASSLGGSVEKLFFGSGTQLSVL.

The CDR3 spells CASSLAETANYGYTF. The CDR3 DNA reads TGTGCCAGCAGCTTAGCAGAGACAGCAAACTATGGCTACACCTTC. The rearrangement joins TRBV7-9 to TRBJ1-2, with TRBD1 as a possible D gene (5 bases). Germline lookup yields CDR1 SEHNR and CDR2 FQNEAQ (reference sequence). The CDR3 is 15 residues long. V lost 0 bases and J lost 2, with 10 bases in between.

This clone was detected a few times. The chain carries TRBV19 and TRBJ2-2, with D perhaps TRBD1 (5 bases). The CDR3 contains 15 residues. Germline V gives CDR1 LNHDA, CDR2 SQIVND (reference sequence). V shed 1 base and J shed 2 bases, with 8 bases lying between them. The DNA of the CDR3 is TGTGCCAGTAGTATAGGGACACTTAACACCGGGGAGCTGTTTTTT. Encoded protein: CASSIGTLNTGELFF. The whole variable domain, remainder taken from reference TRBV19 and TRBJ2-2, is DGGITQSPKYLFRKEGQNVTLSCEQNLNHDAMYWYRQDPGQGLRLIYYSQIVNDFQKGDIAEGYSVSREKKESFPLTVTSAQKNPTAFYLCASSIGTLNTGELFFGEGSRLTVL.

This clone was counted once. The chain employs TRBV25-1 and TRBJ1-1; D remains unclear. The CDR3 runs to 13 residues. Per germline, CDR1 MGHDK and CDR2 SYGVNS. Trimming shortened V by 5 bases and J by 5 bases, and 12 bases separated the two germline ends. The DNA for the CDR3 is TGTGCCAGCAGTACACACCCGGGGACTGAAGCTTTCTTT. Its protein is CASSTHPGTEAFF.

The rearrangement joins TRBV5-1 to TRBJ1-1; TRBD1 matches 8 bases. The CDR3 runs to 14 residues. V lost 6 bases, J lost 6 bases, and 10 bases stayed unmatched. Germline V CDR1 and CDR2: SGHRS, YFSETQ. This chain's CDR3 is CASTSLGGQAEAFF. In DNA form, the CDR3 reads TGCGCCAGCACCTCTCTCGGGGGACAGGCTGAAGCTTTCTTT.

The genes are TRBV30 and TRBJ1-5; D is ambiguous. V was cut by 3 bases and J by 0 bases, with 6 bases left in between. The CDR3 totals 13 residues. Germline lookup yields CDR1 GTSNPN and CDR2 SVGIG (reference sequence). Here the CDR3 DNA reads TGTGCCTGGAGCGCCGGTAGCAATCAGCCCCAGCATTTT. This translates into CAWSAGSNQPQHF.

The chain employs TRBV6-4 and TRBJ2-3; the match to TRBD2 covers 7 bases. V lost 4 bases and J lost 1; bases outside the gene matches: 2. The V gene's germline CDR1 is MRHNA and CDR2 SNTAGT. The CDR3 consists of 14 residues. The CDR3 bases are TGTGCCAGCAGTGGCCGGGGGGGCACAGATACGCAGTATTTT. It is translated as CASSGRGGTDTQYF.

The rearrangement uses TRBV4-2 and TRBJ1-6; perhaps TRBD1 as D (6 bases). Trimming cost V 2 bases and J 10 bases, with 21 bases left between them. Germline assignment: CDR1 LGHNA and CDR2 YNFKEQ. The CDR3 is made up of 17 amino acids. CDR3 bases: TGTGCCAGCAGCCAACAGGAGAGGACCGCTGGGGGCTCACCCCTCCACTTT. Translation gives CASSQQERTAGGSPLHF.

The chain joins TRBV9 to TRBJ1-2, with TRBD1 matching 8 bases. CDR3 length: 13 residues. Germline-derived CDR1 and CDR2 are SGDLS and YYNGEE. V lost 6 bases and J lost 7; bases outside the gene matches: 8. The CDR3 nucleotides are TGTGCCAGCACCACAACAGGGGGTTTTGGCTACACCTTC. This gives the protein CASTTTGGFGYTF.

V and J are TRBV6-5 and TRBJ1-1, with a possible D match to TRBD1 (5 bases). The CDR3 extends over 13 amino acids. The germline V gene encodes CDR1 MNHEY and CDR2 SVGAGI. The V and J ends lost 6 bases and 4 bases respectively, with 12 bases between them. This CDR3 reads CASRNAGGTEAFF. The CDR3 nucleotides are TGTGCCAGCAGAAACGCGGGGGGCACTGAAGCTTTCTTT.

This clone occurred once. J is TRBJ1-4 and V is TRBV15, with TRBD1 matching 7 bases. With V trimmed by 5 bases and J by 8 bases, 8 bases remained unmatched. In germline, CDR1 is LNHNV, CDR2 YYDKDF (reference sequence). The CDR3 is 14 residues long. The CDR3 region has the DNA TGTGCCACCAGCGCGGGACAGTCAGGGGAAAAACTGTTTTTT. This encodes CATSAGQSGEKLFF.